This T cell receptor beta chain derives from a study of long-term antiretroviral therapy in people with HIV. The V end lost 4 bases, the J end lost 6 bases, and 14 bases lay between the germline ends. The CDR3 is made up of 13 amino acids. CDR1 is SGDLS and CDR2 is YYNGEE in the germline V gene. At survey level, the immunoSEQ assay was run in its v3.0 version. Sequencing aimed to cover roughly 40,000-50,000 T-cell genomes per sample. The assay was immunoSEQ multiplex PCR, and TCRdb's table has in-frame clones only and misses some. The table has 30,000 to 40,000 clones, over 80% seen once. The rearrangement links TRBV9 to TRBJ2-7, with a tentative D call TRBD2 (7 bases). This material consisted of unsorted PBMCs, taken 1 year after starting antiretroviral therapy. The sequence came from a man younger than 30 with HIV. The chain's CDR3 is CASSPGGGGEQYF. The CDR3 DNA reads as TGTGCCAGCAGCCCCGGGGGAGGGGGCGAGCAGTACTTC. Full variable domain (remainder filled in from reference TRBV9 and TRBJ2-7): DSGVTQTPKHLITATGQRVTLRCSPRSGDLSVYWYQQSLDQGLQFLIQYYNGEERAKGNILERFSAQQFPDLHSELNLSSLELGDSALYFCASSPGGGGEQYFGPGTRLTVT.